This TCR beta chain was sequenced in a study of shared clonotypes between healthy human individuals (dated by TCRdb to 2020 to 2021). Turning to the overall study: Two women and three men aged 18 to 49 years were included in the cohort. For each donor, CD4 naive and CD4 memory were each run on three plates, CD8 naive on two plates, and CD8 memory on one plate. The study deeply sequenced blood TCR repertoires of about 5 healthy adults to estimate repertoire size and the extent of clonotype sharing between individuals. To increase sequencing depth and limit assay-specific biases, TCR repertoire library preparation and sequencing were carried out by different laboratories using diverse techniques. Per donor, leukapheresis produced somewhere between about 0.9 and 9.5 billion PBMCs.

The germline V and J ends show losses of 4 bases and 2 bases respectively, and no gene match explains 7 bases of the junction. Looking up the germline V gene yields CDR1 SGDLS and CDR2 YYNGEE. From its cysteine to its phenylalanine, the CDR3 spans 15 amino acids. The sequence is cut down to CDR3 DNA, 45 bases in frame from base 1. Of note for this clone: Which antigen it targets is not known. There are no base qualities to consult, and no much larger clone falls within one base.

The study at large found these results: Larger estimated clonotype richness was generally found for naive subsets than for memory subsets. Because the study included only a small number of donors, the genetic and exposure-history diversity represented was limited. When several donors were compared, the shared fraction of clonotypes was about 5% for naive CD4, roughly 3.3% for naive CD8, 2.3% for memory CD4, and 0.35% to 0.5% for memory CD8. Pairwise subsampling indicated that sequencing depth was expected to affect the degree of clonotype sharing among donors. Higher generation probabilities were observed for clonotypes shared by all four sorted-subset donors than for non-shared clonotypes. Sampling was restricted to blood, and TCR repertoires in tissue are likely to differ from TCR repertoires in blood. Even with the large sequencing depth, rarefaction of the sorted-subset datasets indicated that sequencing was incomplete.

The donors were healthy, HIV-negative adults with no recently reported acute infections or vaccinations. Only Caucasian adults living in Nashville, Tennessee, USA were represented among the donors. The CD8 memory samples were a combination of magnetically selected CD45RO+ cells and CCR7-negative CD45RA+ effector memory (TemRA) cells. Blood was collected by leukapheresis, and PBMCs were isolated by Ficoll-Histopaque density gradient centrifugation and then cryopreserved in liquid nitrogen vapor phase. Analytical flow cytometry was used to check the purity and quantity of every magnetically sorted T cell population. Each sorted fraction had its genomic DNA isolated and then quantified by UV absorbance on a Nanodrop 2000c. Using the deep immunoSEQ assay, multiplex PCR amplified TCR CDR3 regions from genomic DNA. Genomic DNA extracted from each cell subset was distributed evenly over all wells of several immunoSEQ 96-well plates, and each plate served as one replicate. For sorted subsets, each replicate PCR was loaded with about 200 ng genomic DNA, equivalent to about 33,000 T cell genomes. Purified libraries were quantified with a Qubit 3.0 fluorometer, sized on a Bioanalyzer 2100, and re-quantified with the KAPA Library Quantification kit. A separate single-read 150-cycle Illumina NextSeq 550 flow cell was used to sequence each immunoSEQ 96-well plate. Regarding the original processing steps: Because the immunoSEQ output included only junctional sequences and no quality scores, the filtering could not be the same as the filtering used for full-length reads. Sequences were annotated with PyIR, a Python wrapper for IgBLAST v1.9, using IMGT germline references to assign V/J genes and CDR3. Any read was removed if the V/J assignment was weak (E-value above 1e-6), the CDR3 was missing, or the read contained stop codons, out-of-frame junctions, or ambiguous translated residues. A V3J clonotype was defined by an identical inferred V gene, J gene, and CDR3 amino acid sequence. The percentage overlap between two repertoires was calculated by dividing the number of shared unique clonotypes by the size of the smaller repertoire. Repertoire richness was assessed with RTK rarefaction, the Chao1 estimator, and Recon v2.1 estimates of unobserved clonotypes. Generation probabilities were computed with OLGA for all TCRbeta clonotypes obtained by the gDNA method from several donors. TCRdb took over this immuneACCESS table, retaining in-frame rearrangements with V and J assigned. Such tables are incomplete; in checked studies, under half of the missing clones stem from an unresolved V gene, and the remainder is unexplained. The DNA was the basis for D and trimming; V, J and clone size are from that table. Counted in this sample were some 100,000 clones; 55% to 70% of them appeared once. Roughly 24% of the sample rests with the top ten.

The sequence was collected from a woman under 40 in good health. The chain links TRBV9 with TRBJ2-5, and 8 junction bases match TRBD1. The specimen was memory CD8+ T cells sorted from blood. The cell subset or site label for this specimen denotes: CD45RO+ cells pooled with CCR7-negative TemRA cells. This receptor has the CDR3 CASSLGGTGQETQYF. The DNA sequence is as follows: TGTGCCAGCAGCTTAGGGGGGACAGGTCAAGAGACCCAGTACTTC.